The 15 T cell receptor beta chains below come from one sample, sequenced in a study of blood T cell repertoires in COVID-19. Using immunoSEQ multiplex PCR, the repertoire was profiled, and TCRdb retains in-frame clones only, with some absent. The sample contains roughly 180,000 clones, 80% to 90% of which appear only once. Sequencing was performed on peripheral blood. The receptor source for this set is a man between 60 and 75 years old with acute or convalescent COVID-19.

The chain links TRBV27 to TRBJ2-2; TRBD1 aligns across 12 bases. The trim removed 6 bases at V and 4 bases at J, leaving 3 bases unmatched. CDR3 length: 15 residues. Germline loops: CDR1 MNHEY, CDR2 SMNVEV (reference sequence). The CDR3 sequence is CASSRGQGATGELFF. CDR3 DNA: TGTGCCAGCAGCCGGGGACAGGGGGCCACCGGGGAGCTGTTTTTT.

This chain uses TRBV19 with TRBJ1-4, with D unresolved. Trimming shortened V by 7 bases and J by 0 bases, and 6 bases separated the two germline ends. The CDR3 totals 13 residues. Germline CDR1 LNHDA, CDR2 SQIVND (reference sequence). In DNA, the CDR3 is TGTGCCAGTACTTTCGCAACTAATGAAAAACTGTTTTTT. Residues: CASTFATNEKLFF.

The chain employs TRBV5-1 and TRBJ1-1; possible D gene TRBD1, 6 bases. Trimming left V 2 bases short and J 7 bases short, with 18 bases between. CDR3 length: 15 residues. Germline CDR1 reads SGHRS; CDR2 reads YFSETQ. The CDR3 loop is CASSFLPQGLGEAFF. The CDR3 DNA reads TGCGCCAGCAGCTTTCTCCCCCAGGGGTTAGGTGAAGCTTTCTTT.

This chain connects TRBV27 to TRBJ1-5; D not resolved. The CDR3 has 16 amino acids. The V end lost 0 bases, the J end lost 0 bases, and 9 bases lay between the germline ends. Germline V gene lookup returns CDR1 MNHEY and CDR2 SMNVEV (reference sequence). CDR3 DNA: TGTGCCAGCAGTTTATCGAGGAGAGATAGCAATCAGCCCCAGCATTTT. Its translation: CASSLSRRDSNQPQHF.

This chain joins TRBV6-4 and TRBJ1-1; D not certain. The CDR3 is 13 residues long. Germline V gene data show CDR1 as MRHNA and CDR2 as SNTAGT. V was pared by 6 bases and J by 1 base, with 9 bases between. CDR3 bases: TGTGCCAGCAGCGCCCAGTGGAACACTGAAGCTTTCTTT. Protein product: CASSAQWNTEAFF.

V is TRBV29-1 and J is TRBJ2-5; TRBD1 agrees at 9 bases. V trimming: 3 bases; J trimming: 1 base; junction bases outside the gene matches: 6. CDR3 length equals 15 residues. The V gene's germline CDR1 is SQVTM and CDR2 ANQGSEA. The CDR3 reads CSVDHWDRAQETQYF. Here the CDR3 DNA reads TGCAGCGTTGATCACTGGGACAGGGCCCAAGAGACCCAGTACTTC.

This chain's CDR3 is CASSPRGVNSPLHF. As DNA, the CDR3 is TGTGCCAGCTCACCCAGGGGCGTGAATTCACCCCTCCACTTT. This chain links TRBV18 with TRBJ1-6; a weak D match, TRBD1 (6 bases). Germline CDR1 KGHSH, CDR2 LQKENI. The V end was cut by 3 bases, the J end by 7 bases, with 10 bases between. This CDR3 comprises 14 residues.

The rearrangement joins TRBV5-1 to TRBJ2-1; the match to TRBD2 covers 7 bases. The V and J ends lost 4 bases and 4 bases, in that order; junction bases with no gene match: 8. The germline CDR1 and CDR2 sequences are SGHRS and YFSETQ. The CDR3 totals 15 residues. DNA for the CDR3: TGCGCCAGCAGCCCCATAGCGGGCTCTTACAATGAGCAGTTCTTC. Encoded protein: CASSPIAGSYNEQFF.

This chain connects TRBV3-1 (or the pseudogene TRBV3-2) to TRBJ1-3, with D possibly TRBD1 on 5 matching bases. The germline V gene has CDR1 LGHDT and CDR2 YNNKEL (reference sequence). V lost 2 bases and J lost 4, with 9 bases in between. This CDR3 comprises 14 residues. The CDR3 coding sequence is TGTGCCAGCAGCCAAATCGGGGGAGGAAACACCATATATTTT. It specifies CASSQIGGGNTIYF.

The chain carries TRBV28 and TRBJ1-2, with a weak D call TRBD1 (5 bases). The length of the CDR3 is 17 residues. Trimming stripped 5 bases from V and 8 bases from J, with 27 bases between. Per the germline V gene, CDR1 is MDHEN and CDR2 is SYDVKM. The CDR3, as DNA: TGTGCCAGCAGTCCTTTACGTGGAGGGGCGTGGGTGCGGGGCTACACCTTC. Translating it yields CASSPLRGGAWVRGYTF.

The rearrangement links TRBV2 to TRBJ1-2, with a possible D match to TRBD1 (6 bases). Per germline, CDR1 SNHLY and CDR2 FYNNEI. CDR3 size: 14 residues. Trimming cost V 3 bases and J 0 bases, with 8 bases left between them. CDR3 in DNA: TGTGCCAGCAGTGAGCGGACAGCTAACTATGGCTACACCTTC. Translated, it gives CASSERTANYGYTF.

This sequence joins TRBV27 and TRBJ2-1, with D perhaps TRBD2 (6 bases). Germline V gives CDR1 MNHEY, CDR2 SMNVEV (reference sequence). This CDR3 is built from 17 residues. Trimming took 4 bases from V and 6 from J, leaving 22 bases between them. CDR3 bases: TGTGCCAGCAGTTCTATTACCGGGATCTGGGGAGGCAATGAGCAGTTCTTC. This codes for CASSSITGIWGGNEQFF.

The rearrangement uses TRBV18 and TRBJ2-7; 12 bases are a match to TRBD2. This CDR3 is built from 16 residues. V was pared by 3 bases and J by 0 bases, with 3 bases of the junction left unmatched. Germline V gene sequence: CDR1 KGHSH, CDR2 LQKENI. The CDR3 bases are TGTGCCAGCTCACCTCCGACTAGCGGGGGCTCCTACGAGCAGTACTTC. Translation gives CASSPPTSGGSYEQYF.

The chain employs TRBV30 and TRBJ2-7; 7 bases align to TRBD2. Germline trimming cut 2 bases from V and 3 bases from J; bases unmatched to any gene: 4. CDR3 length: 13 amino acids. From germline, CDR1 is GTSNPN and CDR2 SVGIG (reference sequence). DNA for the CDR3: TGTGCCTGGAGTAGGGCGGGGGTCTACGAGCAGTACTTC. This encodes CAWSRAGVYEQYF.

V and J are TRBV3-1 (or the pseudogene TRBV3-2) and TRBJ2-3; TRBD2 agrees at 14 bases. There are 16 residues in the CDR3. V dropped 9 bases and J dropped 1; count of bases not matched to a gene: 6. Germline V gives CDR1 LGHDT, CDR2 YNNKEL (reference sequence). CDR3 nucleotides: TGTGCCAGTGGGACTAGCGGGAGAATTGGCACAGATACGCAGTATTTT. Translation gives CASGTSGRIGTDTQYF.